A single sample is the source of the 16 T cell receptor beta chains below, sequenced in a study of shared clonotypes between healthy human individuals. Data came from immunoSEQ multiplex PCR; TCRdb stores just in-frame clones and leaves some out. The sample includes about half a million clones, about four fifths of them seen just once. Sequenced sample: PBMCs. The receptors shown here come from a woman aged 40 to 50 in good health. Some clones in this sample may be carry-over from other donors' samples.

This rearrangement joins TRBV27 to TRBJ2-3; the D gene is possibly TRBD2 (5 bases). With 5 bases removed from V and 9 bases from J, the gap between germline ends came to 24 bases. The germline V gene encodes CDR1 MNHEY and CDR2 SMNVEV (reference sequence). The CDR3 spans 16 residues. In DNA, the CDR3 is TGTGCCAGCAGTCTCCGGGCCTTAGGACTTTATGGGACGCAGTATTTT. Translation: CASSLRALGLYGTQYF.

This clone was recorded once. The chain combines TRBV28 with TRBJ2-3; possible D gene TRBD2, 7 bases. V lost 5 bases, J lost 2 bases, and 17 bases lay in between. Per the germline V gene, CDR1 is MDHEN and CDR2 is SYDVKM. CDR3 length: 16 residues. The CDR3 loop is CASSPSGGGPTDTQYF. CDR3 in DNA: TGTGCCAGCAGTCCTTCTGGGGGGGGGCCCACAGATACGCAGTATTTT.

The J gene is TRBJ2-3, the V gene TRBV10-1, with TRBD2 as a possible D gene (6 bases). CDR1 is WNHNN and CDR2 is SYGVQD in the germline V gene (reference sequence). V was trimmed by 2 bases and J by 0 bases, leaving 15 bases between them. The CDR3 is 17 residues long. CDR3 sequence reads: CASSETLRRGSTDTQYF. CDR3 nucleotides: TGCGCCAGCAGTGAGACCCTGCGCCGGGGGAGCACAGATACGCAGTATTTT.

CDR3 bases: TGTGCCAGCAGCTTGGACTCATGGCAGCGGGAGGGATCCTACAATGAGCAGTTCTTC. This gives the protein CASSLDSWQREGSYNEQFF. This chain uses TRBV5-6 with TRBJ2-1, with 10 bases matching TRBD2. Germline-derived CDR1 and CDR2 are SGHDT and YYEEEE. There are 19 residues in the CDR3. J gave up 1 base and V 0 bases, and 10 bases lay outside the gene matches. Combining the CDR3 with reference TRBV5-6 and TRBJ2-1 gives the whole variable domain DAGVTQSPTHLIKTRGQQVTLRCSPKSGHDTVSWYQQALGQGPQFIFQYYEEEERQRGNFPDRFSGHQFPNYSSELNVNALLLGDSALYLCASSLDSWQREGSYNEQFFGPGTRLTVL.

The rearrangement uses TRBV7-7 and TRBJ2-3; the D is unclear. V shed 3 bases and J shed 5 bases, with 9 bases lying between them. Germline CDR1 and CDR2: SSHAT and FNYEAQ (reference sequence). This CDR3 comprises 13 residues. Here the CDR3 DNA reads TGTGCCAGCAGCTTGGGCTTGCGAGATACGCAGTATTTT. It is translated as CASSLGLRDTQYF.

The rearrangement uses TRBV7-9 and TRBJ2-1; the D is unclear. This CDR3 spans 14 amino acids. Germline loops: CDR1 SEHNR, CDR2 FQNEAQ (reference sequence). Trimming cost V 1 base and J 6 bases, with 10 bases left between them. The chain's CDR3 is CASSLVDGVNEQFF. The CDR3 region has the DNA TGTGCCAGCAGCTTAGTCGATGGGGTCAATGAGCAGTTCTTC. Together with reference TRBV7-9 and TRBJ2-1, the CDR3 gives the full variable domain: DTGVSQNPRHKITKRGQNVTFRCDPISEHNRLYWYRQTLGQGPEFLTYFQNEAQLEKSRLLSDRFSAERPKGSFSTLEIQRTEQGDSAMYLCASSLVDGVNEQFFGPGTRLTVL.

The V call is TRBV18, the J call TRBJ2-3; 8 nucleotides line up with TRBD2. The CDR3 has 16 amino acids. The J segment lost 2 bases and the V segment lost 3 bases, leaving 7 bases of the junction unmatched. Per the germline V gene, CDR1 is KGHSH and CDR2 is LQKENI. DNA for the CDR3: TGTGCCAGCTCACCCTTAGCGGGAACTTCCACAGATACGCAGTATTTT. This encodes CASSPLAGTSTDTQYF.

A word on this clone: This specimen includes other DNA sequences encoding the same CDR3. V usage is TRBV14 and J usage is TRBJ1-1; D remains unclear. Trimming pared 2 bases from V and 0 bases from J, leaving 4 bases between. CDR3 length equals 13 residues. Germline assignment: CDR1 SGHDN and CDR2 FVKESK. The CDR3 sequence: CASSQSLNTEAFF. The CDR3 coding sequence is TGTGCCAGCAGCCAAAGTTTGAACACTGAAGCTTTCTTT. The full variable domain, in which reference TRBV14 and TRBJ1-1 provide the parts outside the CDR3, is EAGVTQFPSHSVIEKGQTVTLRCDPISGHDNLYWYRRVMGKEIKFLLHFVKESKQDESGMPNNRFLAERTGGTYSTLKVQPAELEDSGVYFCASSQSLNTEAFFGQGTRLTVV.

This rearrangement joins TRBV19 to TRBJ2-3; no clear D. This CDR3 comprises 12 residues. Germline V gives CDR1 LNHDA, CDR2 SQIVND (reference sequence). V lost 4 bases and J lost 6, with 8 bases in between. CDR3 residues: CASSTLGDTQYF. For the CDR3, the DNA is TGTGCCAGTAGTACACTCGGGGATACGCAGTATTTT.

V gene TRBV27 combines with J gene TRBJ2-2; 10 bases fit TRBD2. The CDR3 is made up of 15 amino acids. Trimming cost V 10 bases and J 4 bases; bases outside gene matches: 9. The germline gives CDR1 MNHEY, CDR2 SMNVEV (reference sequence). This CDR3 reads CATPGAGGGTGELFF. CDR3 sequence (DNA): TGTGCCACCCCCGGAGCGGGAGGGGGCACCGGGGAGCTGTTTTTT.

This rearrangement joins TRBV9 to TRBJ2-5; D may be TRBD1 (6 bases). The V end lost 1 base, the J end lost 5 bases, and 12 bases lay between the germline ends. In germline, CDR1 is SGDLS, CDR2 YYNGEE. The CDR3 is 14 amino acids. CDR3 sequence: CASSVSWTAETQYF. The CDR3 nucleotides are TGTGCCAGCAGCGTATCCTGGACAGCGGAGACCCAGTACTTC. Complete variable domain (other parts from reference TRBV9 and TRBJ2-5): DSGVTQTPKHLITATGQRVTLRCSPRSGDLSVYWYQQSLDQGLQFLIQYYNGEERAKGNILERFSAQQFPDLHSELNLSSLELGDSALYFCASSVSWTAETQYFGPGTRLLVL.

This chain uses TRBV28 with TRBJ1-1, with unresolved D. This CDR3 has 15 amino acids. The germline V gene has CDR1 MDHEN and CDR2 SYDVKM. The V and J ends lost 5 bases and 1 base respectively, with 14 bases between them. The CDR3 is CASSPLTETNTEAFF. The CDR3 DNA reads TGTGCCAGCAGTCCCCTTACAGAGACGAACACTGAAGCTTTCTTT.

The chain is built from TRBV10-2 and TRBJ2-3; 7 bases align to TRBD2. Trimming took 1 base from V and 2 from J; bases not matched to a gene: 6. The CDR3 is 16 amino acids. Germline loops: CDR1 WSHSY, CDR2 SAAADI. CDR3 DNA sequence: TGCGCCAGCAGTGAGTTTACTAGCGAATACACAGATACGCAGTATTTT. Protein sequence: CASSEFTSEYTDTQYF.

In this sample, this clone turned up many times. The chain carries TRBV19 and TRBJ2-5; 13 bases are a match to TRBD2. J gave up 5 bases and V 7 bases, and 7 bases lay outside the gene matches. The CDR3 spans 15 residues. Germline CDR1 and CDR2: LNHDA and SQIVND (reference sequence). As DNA, the CDR3 is TGTGCCAGTAAACTAGCGGGAGGGCCGGGGGAGACCCAGTACTTC. This encodes CASKLAGGPGETQYF.

CDR3: CASSATGHHQPQHF. CDR3 coding DNA: TGTGCCAGCAGCGCGACAGGGCACCATCAGCCCCAGCATTTT. This chain connects TRBV7-9 to TRBJ1-5; 7 bases fit TRBD1. The V and J ends lost 5 bases and 5 bases, in that order; junction bases with no gene match: 6. CDR3 length: 14 amino acids. Germline V gene data show CDR1 as SEHNR and CDR2 as FQNEAQ (reference sequence).

This chain uses TRBV15 with TRBJ1-5; D remains ambiguous. Germline V gene lookup returns CDR1 LNHNV and CDR2 YYDKDF (reference sequence). V lost 0 bases and J 0 bases, leaving 6 bases between the germline ends. The length of the CDR3 is 15 residues. The CDR3 DNA is TGTGCCACCAGCAGAGACTTAAATAGCAATCAGCCCCAGCATTTT. Translation gives CATSRDLNSNQPQHF.